The following is a TCR beta chain sequence with its context. The sample's time point: newly diagnosed GD, antithyroid drugs for less than 3 months. The authors made the TCR library using RNA they extracted from PBMCs. The data stem from a study of regulatory T cells in long-lasting Graves disease. For TCR beta, libraries came from iRepertoire HTBI primers and Arm-PCR of CDR3 regions. MiXCR was run by TCRdb on the multiplex PCR reads, yielding one entry per CDR3 protein. In the table there are hundreds of thousands of distinct CDR3 sequences, about 16% of which are singletons. In germline, CDR1 is MDHEN, CDR2 SYDVKM. CDR3 length: 14 residues. The V end lost 6 bases, the J end lost 4 bases, and 15 bases lay between the germline ends. These data also formed part of another study, on T cells in Graves' hyperthyroidism and ophthalmopathy. That work adds: Ophthalmopathy was distinguished from stable hyperthyroidism by 13 V-J signatures. Ophthalmopathy, as predicted by the model, came a median approximately 6.5 months after the prediction.

This sequence joins TRBV28 and TRBJ2-5, with D perhaps matching TRBD2 (5 bases). The sequence derives from a woman in her twenties or thirties with Graves disease. The sequencing here drew on peripheral blood mononuclear cells (PBMCs), taken at new diagnosis, from a patient treated with antithyroid drugs. The CDR3 DNA follows: TGTGCCAGCAGCTCACCCTCCGAGGGAGAGACCCAGTACTTC. It translates to CASSSPSEGETQYF.